The 31 T cell receptor beta chains listed next were all sequenced from one sample in a study of blood T cell repertoires in COVID-19. The repertoire was sequenced with immunoSEQ multiplex PCR; TCRdb's copy has only in-frame clones and lacks some. The sample consists of about 99,000 clones, 75% to 90% of them appearing once. Sequencing was carried out using peripheral blood. The receptors originated from a human donor in a cohort sampled during active or convalescent COVID-19.

The chain is built from TRBV6-5 and TRBJ2-5; D not resolved. Trimming took off 3 bases at V and 5 bases at J, with 7 bases between the two ends. The CDR3 runs 12 residues. In germline, CDR1 is MNHEY, CDR2 SVGAGI. CDR3 DNA: TGTGCCAGCAGTTATAGTCGGGAGACCCAGTACTTC. This gives the protein CASSYSRETQYF.

The chain has TRBV14 and TRBJ1-1; D not resolved. The CDR3 contains 16 residues. V was trimmed by 4 bases and J by 1 base, leaving 16 bases between them. CDR1 and CDR2 (germline): SGHDN, FVKESK. The CDR3 sequence is CASSPDWWSGNTEAFF. The CDR3 DNA sequence: TGTGCCAGCAGCCCCGATTGGTGGTCGGGGAACACTGAAGCTTTCTTT. The full variable domain, its missing parts supplied by reference TRBV14 and TRBJ1-1, is EAGVTQFPSHSVIEKGQTVTLRCDPISGHDNLYWYRRVMGKEIKFLLHFVKESKQDESGMPNNRFLAERTGGTYSTLKVQPAELEDSGVYFCASSPDWWSGNTEAFFGQGTRLTVV.

V gene TRBV27 combines with J gene TRBJ2-5; D is possibly TRBD2 (7 bases). Germline values: CDR1 MNHEY, CDR2 SMNVEV (reference sequence). CDR3 length equals 19 residues. V was shortened by 6 bases and J by 4 bases, with 30 bases between the two germline ends. The chain's CDR3 is CASRKEVEREGGGRETQYF. CDR3 DNA sequence: TGTGCCAGCAGGAAAGAGGTGGAAAGGGAGGGTGGGGGGCGAGAGACCCAGTACTTC.

The gene calls are TRBV2 and TRBJ1-3; TRBD1 matches 7 bases. The CDR3 runs to 13 residues. J lost 8 bases, V lost 6 bases, and 7 bases had no gene match. The germline CDR1 and CDR2 sequences are SNHLY and FYNNEI. CDR3 residues: CASRANRGDTIYF. For the CDR3, the DNA is TGTGCCAGCAGGGCTAACAGGGGAGACACCATATATTTT.

V usage is TRBV6-5 and J usage is TRBJ1-1; D might be TRBD1 (5 bases). The germline V and J ends were trimmed by 10 bases and 1 base, with 13 bases remaining between them. This CDR3 spans 13 amino acids. Germline assignment: CDR1 MNHEY and CDR2 SVGAGI. The CDR3 DNA reads as TGTGCCACCTCAGGACAAAAGAACACTGAAGCTTTCTTT. Translation gives CATSGQKNTEAFF.

The chain employs TRBV5-1 and TRBJ1-2; the match to TRBD1 covers 9 bases. This CDR3 has 17 residues. Germline V gene data show CDR1 as SGHRS and CDR2 as YFSETQ. Losses at the gene ends were 4 bases for V and 8 bases for J; bases not matched to a gene: 18. The CDR3 is CASSPDGTGLASRGYTF. The DNA of the CDR3 is TGCGCCAGCAGCCCGGACGGGACAGGGCTAGCCTCACGGGGCTACACCTTC.

The count of this clone is one. The CDR3 nucleotides read TGTGCCAGCAGCGGATCGACAGGGGCGGGCTATGGCTACACCTTC. Its protein is CASSGSTGAGYGYTF. The J gene is TRBJ1-2, the V gene TRBV7-9; 8 nucleotides align to TRBD1. V lost 5 bases and J lost 4; bases outside the gene matches: 9. CDR3 length equals 15 residues. Germline V CDR1 and CDR2: SEHNR, FQNEAQ (reference sequence).

The V and J genes are TRBV27 and TRBJ2-2; D may be TRBD1 (6 bases). Germline lookup yields CDR1 MNHEY and CDR2 SMNVEV (reference sequence). This CDR3 comprises 16 residues. Trimming took 4 bases from V and 0 from J, leaving 12 bases between them. CDR3 residues: CASSYSGASNTGELFF. CDR3 DNA sequence: TGTGCCAGCAGTTATTCAGGGGCATCGAACACCGGGGAGCTGTTTTTT.

V usage is TRBV5-4 and J usage is TRBJ1-4; D is unclear. From germline, CDR1 is SGHNT and CDR2 YYREEE (reference sequence). This CDR3 is built from 17 residues. The V and J ends lost 0 bases and 0 bases respectively, with 12 bases between them. In DNA form, the CDR3 reads TGTGCCAGCAGCTTGGGGGTCGGGGAGGCAACTAATGAAAAACTGTTTTTT. Protein product: CASSLGVGEATNEKLFF.

The chain uses TRBV30 and TRBJ1-1; 7 nucleotides line up with TRBD1. Germline V CDR1 and CDR2: GTSNPN, SVGIG (reference sequence). This CDR3 has 14 amino acids. The trim removed 2 bases at V and 4 bases at J, leaving 7 bases unmatched. Here the CDR3 DNA reads TGTGCCTGGAGTCTAATACAGGGGACCACTGAAGCTTTCTTT. Its translation is CAWSLIQGTTEAFF. Looking up the rest from reference TRBV30 and TRBJ1-1 gives the full variable domain: SQTIHQWPATLVQPVGSPLSLECTVEGTSNPNLYWYRQAAGRGLQLLFYSVGIGQISSEVPQNLSASRPQDRQFILSSKKLLLSDSGFYLCAWSLIQGTTEAFFGQGTRLTVV.

This clone has just one count. The chain is built from TRBV28 and TRBJ1-3; a weak D match, TRBD1 (6 bases). Germline CDR1 is MDHEN and CDR2 is SYDVKM. The CDR3 sequence is 15 residues long. The V and J ends lost 7 bases and 2 bases respectively, with 15 bases between them. The CDR3 nucleotides read TGTGCCAGCACGACAGGCGATGGGGCTGGAAACACCATATATTTT. Translation: CASTTGDGAGNTIYF.

The chain carries TRBV7-9 and TRBJ2-3, with a weak D call TRBD2 (5 bases). This CDR3 comprises 15 residues. The V end was cut by 5 bases, the J end by 6 bases, with 18 bases between. Germline V CDR1 and CDR2: SEHNR, FQNEAQ (reference sequence). CDR3 sequence: CASSEQWSRRDTQYF. In DNA, the CDR3 is TGTGCCAGCAGCGAGCAGTGGTCGAGGAGGGATACGCAGTATTTT.

This chain connects TRBV18 to TRBJ1-4, with D perhaps TRBD1 (5 bases). Germline CDR1 and CDR2: KGHSH and LQKENI. V was cut by 1 base and J by 5 bases, with 14 bases left in between. CDR3 size: 16 residues. In DNA, the CDR3 is TGTGCCAGCTCACCACGGGCTCGGCAGGGCAATGAAAAACTGTTTTTT. Translated: CASSPRARQGNEKLFF.

The rearrangement uses TRBV24-1 and TRBJ1-2; D gene uncertain. The germline V gene encodes CDR1 KGHDR and CDR2 SFDVKD. The CDR3 has 15 amino acids. V lost 4 bases and J 2 bases, leaving 13 bases between the germline ends. Here the CDR3 reads CATSDPLDMNYGYTF. The CDR3 DNA reads TGTGCCACCAGTGACCCCTTAGACATGAACTATGGCTACACCTTC.

The chain couples TRBV27 to TRBJ1-6; D might be TRBD1 (5 bases). The V end was cut by 1 base, the J end by 7 bases, with 11 bases between. The germline V gene encodes CDR1 MNHEY and CDR2 SMNVEV (reference sequence). The CDR3 is 15 residues long. CDR3 loop: CASSLYGGENSPLHF. The CDR3 DNA reads as TGTGCCAGCAGTTTATACGGAGGGGAGAATTCACCCCTCCACTTT.

The rearrangement links TRBV5-1 to TRBJ2-3; TRBD1 matches at 8 bases. CDR3 length equals 16 residues. V lost 0 bases, J lost 0 bases, and 3 bases stayed unmatched. The germline V gene encodes CDR1 SGHRS and CDR2 YFSETQ. Here the CDR3 DNA reads TGCGCCAGCAGCTTGGGGACAGGGCAAAGCACAGATACGCAGTATTTT. Protein product: CASSLGTGQSTDTQYF.

The chain couples TRBV27 to TRBJ2-2; tentatively, D is TRBD1 (6 bases). Germline V gives CDR1 MNHEY, CDR2 SMNVEV (reference sequence). The CDR3 spans 15 residues. V lost 2 bases and J 1 base, leaving 8 bases between the germline ends. The CDR3 sequence is CASSLQTGNTGELFF. DNA of the CDR3: TGTGCCAGCAGTTTACAGACAGGGAACACCGGGGAGCTGTTTTTT.

The gene calls are TRBV18 and TRBJ2-4; 7 nucleotides line up with TRBD1. Per the germline V gene, CDR1 is KGHSH and CDR2 is LQKENI. This CDR3 comprises 16 residues. The ends lost 2 bases at V and 9 bases at J; junction bases unmatched: 13. As DNA, the CDR3 is TGTGCCAGCTCACCAAAAACTGGGACAGAAAGTTTCATTCAGTACTTC. As protein: CASSPKTGTESFIQYF.

This clone appeared a few times. The chain links TRBV28 to TRBJ1-1; TRBD1 aligns across 8 bases. V lost 4 bases to trimming and J lost 5 bases; unmatched junction nucleotides: 6. Germline V gives CDR1 MDHEN, CDR2 SYDVKM. CDR3 size: 14 residues. CDR3 sequence: CASSSPGGATEAFF. The DNA for the CDR3 is TGTGCCAGCAGTTCCCCAGGGGGCGCGACTGAAGCTTTCTTT.

V gene TRBV24-1 combines with J gene TRBJ1-1, with 10 bases fitting TRBD1. Trimming cost V 7 bases and J 3 bases; bases outside gene matches: 7. Per germline, CDR1 KGHDR and CDR2 SFDVKD. This CDR3 is 15 amino acids long. This chain's CDR3 is CATRSGTGVDTEAFF. CDR3 bases: TGTGCCACCAGATCTGGGACAGGGGTTGACACTGAAGCTTTCTTT.

This clone is large (0.1 to 1%) by share. The V and J genes are TRBV7-9 and TRBJ2-3; weak D call: TRBD1 (6 bases). The CDR3 extends over 16 amino acids. Germline V gives CDR1 SEHNR, CDR2 FQNEAQ (reference sequence). V was cut by 5 bases and J by 0 bases, with 15 bases left in between. CDR3 loop: CASSARDTPSTDTQYF. In DNA, the CDR3 is TGTGCCAGCAGCGCCAGGGACACCCCTAGCACAGATACGCAGTATTTT.

Remarks on this clone: At the DNA level, this CDR3 is encoded by other sequences in the same sample as well. The chain employs TRBV2 and TRBJ2-7; D is unresolved. Germline CDR1 SNHLY, CDR2 FYNNEI. The CDR3 runs 11 residues. The V gene lost 6 bases and the J gene lost 3 bases, with 6 bases spanning the gap. The CDR3 bases are TGTGCCAGCAGCAGAGGCTACGAGCAGTACTTC. Translation: CASSRGYEQYF.

The rearrangement uses TRBV6-1 and TRBJ1-3, with 7 bases fitting TRBD1. The V gene's germline CDR1 is MNHNS and CDR2 SASEGT. The trim removed 3 bases at V and 0 bases at J, leaving 5 bases unmatched. The CDR3 has 16 amino acids. The CDR3 region is CASSDPNRGSGNTIYF. CDR3 coding DNA: TGTGCCAGCAGTGACCCCAACAGGGGCTCTGGAAACACCATATATTTT.

The chain carries TRBV15 and TRBJ1-2, with 12 bases identical to TRBD1. Germline V gene lookup returns CDR1 LNHNV and CDR2 YYDKDF (reference sequence). V was clipped by 4 bases and J by 4 bases; unmatched bases: 4. The CDR3 has 15 residues. In nucleotides, the CDR3 is TGTGCCACCAGCAACTGGGACAGGGGGCTCTATGGCTACACCTTC. It specifies CATSNWDRGLYGYTF. Complete variable domain (other parts from reference TRBV15 and TRBJ1-2): DAMVIQNPRYQVTQFGKPVTLSCSQTLNHNVMYWYQQKSSQAPKLLFHYYDKDFNNEADTPDNFQSRRPNTSFCFLDIRSPGLGDTAMYLCATSNWDRGLYGYTFGSGTRLTVV.

This clone was detected a few times. The rearrangement links TRBV28 to TRBJ2-2; D call uncertain. V was trimmed by 3 bases and J by 6 bases, leaving 8 bases between them. Germline loops: CDR1 MDHEN, CDR2 SYDVKM. This CDR3 is 13 amino acids long. This CDR3 is CASSFRVAGELFF. The CDR3, as DNA: TGTGCCAGCAGTTTTCGAGTTGCCGGGGAGCTGTTTTTT.

The chain uses TRBV3-1 (or the pseudogene TRBV3-2) and TRBJ2-5, with TRBD1 identical over 9 bases. The CDR3 runs to 15 residues. Germline assignment: CDR1 LGHDT and CDR2 YNNKEL (reference sequence). The trim removed 5 bases at V and 1 base at J, leaving 5 bases unmatched. The CDR3 here is CASSETGGLQETQYF. In nucleotides, the CDR3 is TGTGCCAGCAGCGAAACAGGGGGCCTCCAAGAGACCCAGTACTTC.

The J gene is TRBJ1-4, the V gene TRBV11-2, with D possibly being TRBD1 (6 bases). CDR1 SGHAT and CDR2 FQNNGV come from the germline V gene. CDR3 size: 17 residues. V lost 1 base to trimming and J lost 5 bases, with 17 bases between them. The CDR3 DNA follows: TGTGCCAGCAGCTTAGGTATTGGATCAGGGGTGAATGAAAAACTGTTTTTT. Its protein product is CASSLGIGSGVNEKLFF. The full variable domain, in which reference TRBV11-2 and TRBJ1-4 provide the parts outside the CDR3, is EAGVAQSPRYKIIEKRQSVAFWCNPISGHATLYWYQQILGQGPKLLIQFQNNGVVDDSQLPKDRFSAERLKGVDSTLKIQPAKLEDSAVYLCASSLGIGSGVNEKLFFGSGTQLSVL.

The gene calls are TRBV24-1 and TRBJ2-1; possible D gene TRBD2, 6 bases. The germline V and J ends were trimmed by 7 bases and 7 bases, with 19 bases remaining between them. In germline, CDR1 is KGHDR, CDR2 SFDVKD. The CDR3 loop spans 15 amino acids. The CDR3 sequence: CATSPSVRGMNEQFF. The CDR3, as DNA: TGTGCCACCAGCCCTTCCGTTCGGGGGATGAATGAGCAGTTCTTC.

V gene TRBV5-1 combines with J gene TRBJ1-1, with 8 bases aligning to TRBD1. The CDR3 totals 14 residues. V trimming: 1 base; J trimming: 7 bases; junction bases outside the gene matches: 6. Looked up from germline, CDR1 is SGHRS and CDR2 is YFSETQ. The DNA for the CDR3 is TGCGCCAGCAGCTTGACAGGGGGAATCGGTGAAGCTTTCTTT. It translates to CASSLTGGIGEAFF.

The V call is TRBV7-2, the J call TRBJ2-1; D may be TRBD1 (6 bases). The germline gives CDR1 SGHTA, CDR2 FQGNSA. CDR3 size: 19 residues. V was cut by 5 bases and J by 0 bases, with 23 bases left in between. CDR3 protein: CASSPGSGRGSGSYNEQFF. CDR3 nucleotide sequence: TGTGCCAGCAGCCCAGGGTCGGGAAGGGGGTCCGGCTCCTACAATGAGCAGTTCTTC.

The J gene is TRBJ1-2, the V gene TRBV9, with a possible D match to TRBD1 (6 bases). From germline, CDR1 is SGDLS and CDR2 YYNGEE. Trimming took off 3 bases at V and 4 bases at J, with 10 bases between the two ends. The CDR3 sequence is 13 residues long. The CDR3 sequence is CASSAGAGYGYTF. The CDR3 nucleotides are TGTGCCAGCAGCGCAGGGGCGGGCTATGGCTACACCTTC.